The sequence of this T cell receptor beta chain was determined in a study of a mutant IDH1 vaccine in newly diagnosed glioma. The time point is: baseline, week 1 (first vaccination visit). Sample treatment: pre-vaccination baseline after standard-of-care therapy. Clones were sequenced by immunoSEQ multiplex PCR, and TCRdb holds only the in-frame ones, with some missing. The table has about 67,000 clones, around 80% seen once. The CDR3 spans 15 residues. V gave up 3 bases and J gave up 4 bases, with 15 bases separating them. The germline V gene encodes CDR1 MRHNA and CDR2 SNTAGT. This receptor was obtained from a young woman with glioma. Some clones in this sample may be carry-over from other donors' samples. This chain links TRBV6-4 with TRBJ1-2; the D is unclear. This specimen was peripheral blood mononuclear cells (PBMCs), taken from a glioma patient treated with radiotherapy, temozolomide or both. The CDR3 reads CASSEGPSLGYGYTF. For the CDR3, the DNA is TGTGCCAGCAGTGAAGGACCAAGTCTGGGCTATGGCTACACCTTC.